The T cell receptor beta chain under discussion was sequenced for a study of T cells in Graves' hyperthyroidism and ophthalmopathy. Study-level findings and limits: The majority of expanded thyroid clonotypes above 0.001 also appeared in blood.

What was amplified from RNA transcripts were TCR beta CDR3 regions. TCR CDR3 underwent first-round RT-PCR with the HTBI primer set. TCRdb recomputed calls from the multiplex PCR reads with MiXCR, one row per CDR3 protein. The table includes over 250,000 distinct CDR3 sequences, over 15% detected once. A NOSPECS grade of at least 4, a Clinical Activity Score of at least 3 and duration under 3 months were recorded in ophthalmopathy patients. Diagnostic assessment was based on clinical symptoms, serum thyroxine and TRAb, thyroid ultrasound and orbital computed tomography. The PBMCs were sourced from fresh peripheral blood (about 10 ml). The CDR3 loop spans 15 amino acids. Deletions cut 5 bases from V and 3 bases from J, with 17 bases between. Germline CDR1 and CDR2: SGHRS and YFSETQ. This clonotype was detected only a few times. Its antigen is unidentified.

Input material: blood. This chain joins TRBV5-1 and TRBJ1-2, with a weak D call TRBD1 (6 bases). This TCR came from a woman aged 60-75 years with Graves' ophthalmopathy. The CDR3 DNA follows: TGCGCCAGCAGGACGATCCCAGGGGCGGACTATGGCTACACCTTC. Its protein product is CASRTIPGADYGYTF.